In this sample, the clone carrying this T cell receptor (beta chain) turned up many times. What it binds is not known. This entry belongs to a study of T cells in Graves' hyperthyroidism and ophthalmopathy. Study-level background: Initial diagnosis, before any treatment, was when peripheral blood was collected. Study-level findings and limits: Within blood appeared most thyroid clonotypes that had expanded above 0.001. Ophthalmopathy onset followed model prediction by a median about six months.

Amplification of TCR beta CDR3 regions used RNA as the template. The TCR CDR3 first-round RT-PCR relied on the HTBI primer set. One entry per CDR3 protein, called by TCRdb with MiXCR from the multiplex PCR reads. The sample yields some 760,000 distinct CDR3 sequences, approximately 14% seen once. Germline V gene data show CDR1 as SGHRS and CDR2 as YFSETQ. V was clipped by 0 bases and J by 7 bases, with 11 bases between them. The CDR3 has 13 amino acids. Uncontrolled infection, other autoimmune disease, pregnancy and lactation each barred patients from inclusion. The sequencing sample was made of blood. The receptor comes from a young woman with Graves' hyperthyroidism. The chain employs TRBV5-1 and TRBJ2-7, with no clear D. The CDR3 reads CASSLENRHEQYF. For the CDR3, the DNA is TGCGCCAGCAGCTTGGAGAACAGACATGAGCAGTACTTC.